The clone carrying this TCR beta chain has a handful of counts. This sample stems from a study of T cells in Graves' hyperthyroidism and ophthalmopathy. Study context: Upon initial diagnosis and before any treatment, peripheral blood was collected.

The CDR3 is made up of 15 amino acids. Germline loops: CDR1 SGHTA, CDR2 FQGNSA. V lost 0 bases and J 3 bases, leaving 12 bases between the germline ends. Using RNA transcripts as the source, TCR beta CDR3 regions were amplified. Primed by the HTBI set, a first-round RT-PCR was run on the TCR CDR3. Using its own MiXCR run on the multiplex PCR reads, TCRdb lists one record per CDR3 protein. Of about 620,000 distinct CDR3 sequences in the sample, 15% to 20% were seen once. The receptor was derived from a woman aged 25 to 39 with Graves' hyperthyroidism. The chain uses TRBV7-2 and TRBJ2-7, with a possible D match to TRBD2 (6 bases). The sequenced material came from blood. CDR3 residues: CASSLAGLKNYEQYF. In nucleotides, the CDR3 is TGTGCCAGCAGCTTAGCGGGACTGAAAAACTACGAGCAGTACTTC.